This T cell receptor (beta chain) came from a study of blood T cell repertoires in COVID-19. Study in general: The United States, Italy and Spain were the sources of the acute and convalescent COVID-19 samples. PBMCs, B-cell-depleted T cells, or T cells provided the cDNA or gDNA that made up the material.

V lost 5 bases and J 3 bases, leaving 18 bases between the germline ends. The length of the CDR3 is 16 residues. Germline V lookup: CDR1 LNHDA, CDR2 SQIVND (reference sequence). This clone appeared a single time. TCRdb's table, derived via immunoSEQ multiplex PCR, lists solely in-frame clones and lacks some. The data contain 110,000 to 150,000 clones, about 83% of them singletons. This rearrangement joins TRBV19 to TRBJ2-3; weak D call: TRBD2 (6 bases). Sequences were obtained from peripheral blood. This receptor was obtained from a human donor in a cohort sampled during active COVID-19. The CDR3 coding sequence is TGTGCCAGTAGTTCGTACGGGACTTTGCAAACAGATACGCAGTATTTT. Its protein is CASSSYGTLQTDTQYF.